The rows below give T cell receptor beta chains drawn from one sample of a study of shared clonotypes between healthy human individuals. Profiling relied on immunoSEQ multiplex PCR, and the TCRdb table lists in-frame clones only, not all of them. The table includes fewer than 3 million clones, about nine tenths detected once. Source material: naive CD4+ T cells from PBMCs. The receptors shown here come from a young man in good health. Some clones in this sample may be carry-over from other donors' samples. Both conserved end residues are part of each CDR3. The D gene is left open where the match is weak. Size values are once, few and many counts, or a class for expanded clones, and some rows have none.

j_call	v_call	cdr3_length	clone_size	d_call	cdr3_nt	cdr3_aa
TRBJ2-4	TRBV30	14	-	-	TGTGCCTGGAGTGGCACCCTAGCCAAAAACATTCAGTACTTC	CAWSGTLAKNIQYF
TRBJ1-4	TRBV5-1	16	-	-	TGCGCCAGCAGCCCCCGGAGCGCTCCAACTAATGAAAAACTGTTTTTT	CASSPRSAPTNEKLFF
TRBJ1-2	TRBV2	15	few	TRBD1	TGTGCCAGCAGTGTTTCCGGGACAGCTTTCTATGGCTACACCTTC	CASSVSGTAFYGYTF
TRBJ1-5	TRBV5-8	15	-	TRBD1	TGTGCCAGCAGCTTTGGGGACAGGGATAAACAGCCCCAGCATTTT	CASSFGDRDKQPQHF
TRBJ1-4	TRBV2	12	-	-	TGTGCCAGCAGTTACCAGGGGGAAAAACTGTTTTTT	CASSYQGEKLFF
TRBJ2-1	TRBV10-2	14	-	-	TGCGCCAGCAGTGAGTCGAGCAAGCACAATGAGCAGTTCTTC	CASSESSKHNEQFF
TRBJ1-2	TRBV2	15	-	-	TGTGCCAGCACCCCCGACCCGGGGGGATACTATGGCTACACCTTC	CASTPDPGGYYGYTF
TRBJ1-2	TRBV6-1	14	-	TRBD1	TGTGCCAGCATCCCGGACAGGGAGTACTATGGCTACACCTTC	CASIPDREYYGYTF
TRBJ1-4	TRBV27	15	-	-	TGTGCCAGCAGTACCCTACAGGGAGCGGGTGAAAAACTGTTTTTT	CASSTLQGAGEKLFF
TRBJ2-3	TRBV7-3	14	once	TRBD2	TGTGCCAGCAGCTTCCAAGCGGGAGCAGATACGCAGTATTTT	CASSFQAGADTQYF
TRBJ2-5	TRBV20-1	10	-	-	TGCAGTGCTAGAGGGGGGGCCCAGTACTTC	CSARGGAQYF
TRBJ1-5	TRBV2	13	-	-	TGTGCCAGCACGGCAGGGGCGAATCAGCCCCAGCATTTT	CASTAGANQPQHF
TRBJ1-3	TRBV6-7	16	-	-	TGTGCCAGCAGTTACCCTCCCGGGCCTTTAGGAAACACCATATATTTT	CASSYPPGPLGNTIYF
TRBJ1-4	TRBV7-9	12	-	-	TGTGCCAGCAGCTTAGGGGCTGAAAAACTGTTTTTT	CASSLGAEKLFF
TRBJ2-3	TRBV29-1	13	-	TRBD2	TGCAGCGTGGGGGGACTAGCGACAGATACGCAGTATTTT	CSVGGLATDTQYF
TRBJ1-4	TRBV5-1	13	-	-	TGCGCCAGCAGCTTGTGGGGGAATGAAAAACTGTTTTTT	CASSLWGNEKLFF
TRBJ1-2	TRBV5-1	16	-	TRBD1	TGCGCCAGCAGCCATACCGGGACAGGGGGCTCCTATGGCTACACTTTC	CASSHTGTGGSYGYTF
TRBJ1-5	TRBV9	16	-	-	TGTGCCAGCAGCGCCGACCCCGGACGGGGCAATCAGCCCCAGCATTTT	CASSADPGRGNQPQHF
TRBJ2-7	TRBV29-1	13	-	-	TGCAGCGTTGAAGTAGCGGCATCCTACGAGCAGTACTTC	CSVEVAASYEQYF
TRBJ1-1	TRBV28	14	-	-	TGTGCCAGCAGACCCGGTGGAGCCCAGCGGGGAGCTTTCTTT	CASRPGGAQRGAFF
TRBJ2-1	TRBV28	15	-	TRBD2	TGTGCCAGCAGTTTTAGCGGGAGGGCCTACAATGAGCAGTTCTTC	CASSFSGRAYNEQFF
TRBJ2-7	TRBV30	15	-	-	TGTGCCTGGAGCCCGGGACTTACGAGCTCCTACGAGCAGTACTTC	CAWSPGLTSSYEQYF
TRBJ2-4	TRBV21-1	17	-	-	TGTGCCAGCAGCAAAGAGTCCGTCTATCTAGCCAAAAACATTCAGTACTTC	CASSKESVYLAKNIQYF
TRBJ2-3	TRBV25-1	13	-	-	TGTGCCAGCAGTGTTGGAGGGACAGATACGCAGTATTTT	CASSVGGTDTQYF
TRBJ1-1	TRBV6-5	13	-	-	TGTGCCAGCACCGCGGGGGGATACACTGAAGCTTTCTTT	CASTAGGYTEAFF
TRBJ1-4	TRBV28	14	-	-	TGTGCCATTGGGGCGGACAGAACTAATGAAAAACTGTTTTTT	CAIGADRTNEKLFF
TRBJ1-4	TRBV19	15	-	TRBD1	TGTGCCAGTAGTGCGACGGGACAGGGGAACGAAAAACTGTTTTTT	CASSATGQGNEKLFF
TRBJ2-1	TRBV18	15	-	TRBD2	TGTGCCAGCTCACGACTAGCGGGAGGGTACAATGAGCAGTTCTTC	CASSRLAGGYNEQFF
TRBJ1-1	TRBV7-8	17	-	-	TGTGCCAGCAGCCTGGGTCAGCGTGGGGGGATGATGGCTGAAGCTTTCTTT	CASSLGQRGGMMAEAFF
TRBJ2-1	TRBV2	14	-	-	TGTGCCAGCAGCCCCGGGATCCAGGACTATGAGCAGTTCTTC	CASSPGIQDYEQFF
TRBJ1-3	TRBV30	15	-	TRBD1	TGTGCCTGGTGGACAGGTTCGGGGCCTGGAAACACCATATATTTT	CAWWTGSGPGNTIYF
TRBJ1-1	TRBV5-1	13	-	-	TGCGCCAGCGGCATTAGACAGAACACTGAAGCTTTCTTT	CASGIRQNTEAFF
TRBJ2-5	TRBV7-9	13	-	-	TGTGCCAGCAGCTTAGTGATAGTGGAGACCCAGTACTTC	CASSLVIVETQYF
TRBJ1-1	TRBV10-3	15	-	-	TGTGCCATCAGTGAGTCGGCAGGGAGGAGCACTGAAGCTTTCTTT	CAISESAGRSTEAFF
TRBJ1-2	TRBV11-2	15	-	-	TGTGCCAGCAGCTTAGGTGGCTTTCTGGGTTATGGCTACACCTTC	CASSLGGFLGYGYTF
TRBJ1-3	TRBV19	18	-	-	TGTGCCAGTAGTATAAGACTGGGACTCCAGAGCTCTGGAAACACCATATATTTT	CASSIRLGLQSSGNTIYF
TRBJ2-3	TRBV27	16	-	-	TGTGCCAGCAGTTCTCGGGACACCTTACGCACAGATACGCAGTATTTT	CASSSRDTLRTDTQYF
TRBJ1-1	TRBV30	14	-	-	TGTGCCTGGAGCCTCGAGGGGGGGCGAACTGAAGCTTTCTTT	CAWSLEGGRTEAFF
TRBJ2-5	TRBV5-4	14	-	-	TGTGCCAGCAGCACAGGGAGAGGTGGGGAGACCCAGTACTTC	CASSTGRGGETQYF
TRBJ1-1	TRBV27	17	once	-	TGTGCCAGCAGTCGCGACCGGGACACAACATTGAACACTGAAGCTTTCTTT	CASSRDRDTTLNTEAFF
TRBJ2-3	TRBV7-2	16	-	TRBD2	TGTGCCAGCAGCTTAGGGACTAGCGGGAGTGGTGTAGCGCAGTATTTT	CASSLGTSGSGVAQYF
TRBJ2-3	TRBV6-6	15	-	-	TGTGCCAGCAGCCCTAGCTGGGCGGTCACAGATACGCAGTATTTT	CASSPSWAVTDTQYF
TRBJ2-7	TRBV5-1	15	-	TRBD1	TGCGCCAGCAGCACCCGGGACAGGGGGTTGGACGAGCAGTACTTC	CASSTRDRGLDEQYF